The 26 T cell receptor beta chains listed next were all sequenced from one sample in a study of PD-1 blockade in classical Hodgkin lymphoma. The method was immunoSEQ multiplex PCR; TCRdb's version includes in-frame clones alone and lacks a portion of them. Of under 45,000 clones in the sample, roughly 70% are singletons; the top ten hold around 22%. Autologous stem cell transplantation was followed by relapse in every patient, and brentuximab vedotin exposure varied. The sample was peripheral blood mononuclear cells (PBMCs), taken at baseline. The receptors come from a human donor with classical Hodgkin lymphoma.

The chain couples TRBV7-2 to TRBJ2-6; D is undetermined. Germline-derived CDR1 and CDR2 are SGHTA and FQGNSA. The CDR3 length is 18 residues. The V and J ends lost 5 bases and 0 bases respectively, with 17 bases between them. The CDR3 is CASSPSLRLYSGANVLTF. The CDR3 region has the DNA TGTGCCAGCAGCCCTTCGCTTCGTCTTTACTCTGGGGCCAACGTCCTGACTTTC.

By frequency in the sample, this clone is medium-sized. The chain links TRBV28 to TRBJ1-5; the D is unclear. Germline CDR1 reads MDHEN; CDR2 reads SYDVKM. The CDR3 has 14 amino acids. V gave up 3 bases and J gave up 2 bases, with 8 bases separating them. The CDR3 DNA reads TGTGCCAGCAGTTTTGGCGACGGCAATCAGCCCCAGCATTTT. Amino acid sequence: CASSFGDGNQPQHF.

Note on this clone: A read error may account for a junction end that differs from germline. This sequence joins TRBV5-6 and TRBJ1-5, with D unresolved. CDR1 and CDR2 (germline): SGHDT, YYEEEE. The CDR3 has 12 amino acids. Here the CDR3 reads CASSLYTQSQHF. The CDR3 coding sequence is TGTGCCAGCAGCTTGTACACTCAGTCCCAGCATTTT.

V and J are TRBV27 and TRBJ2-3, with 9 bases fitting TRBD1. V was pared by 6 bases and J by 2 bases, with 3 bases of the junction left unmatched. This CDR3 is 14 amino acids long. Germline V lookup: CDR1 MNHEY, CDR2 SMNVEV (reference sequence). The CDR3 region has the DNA TGTGCCAGCAGCTGGGACAGGGCCACAGATACGCAGTATTTT. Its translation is CASSWDRATDTQYF.

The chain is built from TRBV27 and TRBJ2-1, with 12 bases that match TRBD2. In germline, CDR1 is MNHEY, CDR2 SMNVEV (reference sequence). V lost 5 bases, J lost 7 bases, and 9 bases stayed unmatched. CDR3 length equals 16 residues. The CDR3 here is CASSTQTSGRNNEQFF. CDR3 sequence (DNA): TGTGCCAGCAGTACCCAAACTAGCGGGAGGAATAATGAGCAGTTCTTC.

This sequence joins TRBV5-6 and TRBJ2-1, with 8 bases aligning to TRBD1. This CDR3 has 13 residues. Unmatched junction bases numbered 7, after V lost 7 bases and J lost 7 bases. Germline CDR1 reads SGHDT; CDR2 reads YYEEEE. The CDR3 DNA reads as TGTGCCAGCTCCCAGGGGGCATGGAATGAGCAGTTCTTC. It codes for CASSQGAWNEQFF.

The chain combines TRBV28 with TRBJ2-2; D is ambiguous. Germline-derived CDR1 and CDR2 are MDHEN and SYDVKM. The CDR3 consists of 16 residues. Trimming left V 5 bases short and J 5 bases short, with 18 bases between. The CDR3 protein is CASSLRRTLGTGELFF. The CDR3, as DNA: TGTGCCAGCAGTCTTCGACGGACCCTTGGTACCGGGGAGCTGTTTTTT.

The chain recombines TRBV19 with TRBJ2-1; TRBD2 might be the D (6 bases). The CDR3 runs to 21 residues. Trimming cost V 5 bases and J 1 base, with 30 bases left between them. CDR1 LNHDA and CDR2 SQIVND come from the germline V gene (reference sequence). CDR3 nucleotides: TGTGCCAGTAGTCCCGCCGGTCCAAATAAGGCGGGAAATATTTCCTACAATGAGCAGTTCTTC. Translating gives CASSPAGPNKAGNISYNEQFF.

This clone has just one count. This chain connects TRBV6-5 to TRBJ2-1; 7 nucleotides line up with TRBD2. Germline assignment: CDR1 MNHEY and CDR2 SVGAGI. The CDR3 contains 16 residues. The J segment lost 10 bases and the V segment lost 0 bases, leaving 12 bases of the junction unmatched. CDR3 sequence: CASSYSGGTLGEEQFF. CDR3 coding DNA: TGTGCCAGCAGTTACTCGGGGGGGACCCTAGGGGAAGAGCAGTTCTTC.

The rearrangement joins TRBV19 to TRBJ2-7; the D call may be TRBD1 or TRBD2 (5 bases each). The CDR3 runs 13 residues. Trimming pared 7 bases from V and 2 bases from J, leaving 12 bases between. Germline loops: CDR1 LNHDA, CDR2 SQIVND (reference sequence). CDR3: CASMGESAYEQYF. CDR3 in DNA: TGTGCCAGTATGGGGGAAAGTGCCTACGAGCAGTACTTC.

The CDR3 nucleotides are TGTGCCAGCAGCTTACTGGTCTCCTACAATGAGCAGTTCTTC. Its translation is CASSLLVSYNEQFF. The rearrangement links TRBV11-2 to TRBJ2-1; D not certain. Trimming took 2 bases from V and 0 from J, leaving 5 bases between them. The CDR3 spans 14 residues. The germline V gene has CDR1 SGHAT and CDR2 FQNNGV. Filled out from reference TRBV11-2 and TRBJ2-1, the complete variable domain reads EAGVAQSPRYKIIEKRQSVAFWCNPISGHATLYWYQQILGQGPKLLIQFQNNGVVDDSQLPKDRFSAERLKGVDSTLKIQPAKLEDSAVYLCASSLLVSYNEQFFGPGTRLTVL.

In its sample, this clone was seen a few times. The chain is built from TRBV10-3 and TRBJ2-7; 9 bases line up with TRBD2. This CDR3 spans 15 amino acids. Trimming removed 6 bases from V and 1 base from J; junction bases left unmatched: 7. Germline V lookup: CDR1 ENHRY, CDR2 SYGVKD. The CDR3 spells CAIRKTSGLSYEQYF. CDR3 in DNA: TGTGCCATCAGGAAAACTAGCGGGTTATCCTACGAGCAGTACTTC.

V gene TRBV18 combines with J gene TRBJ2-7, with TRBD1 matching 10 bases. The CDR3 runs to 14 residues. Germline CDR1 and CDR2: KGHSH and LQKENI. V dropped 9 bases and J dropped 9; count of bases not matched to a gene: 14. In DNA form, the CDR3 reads TGTGCCAGTGCCCGTGGGACAGGGGACATGAGGCAGTACTTC. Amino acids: CASARGTGDMRQYF.

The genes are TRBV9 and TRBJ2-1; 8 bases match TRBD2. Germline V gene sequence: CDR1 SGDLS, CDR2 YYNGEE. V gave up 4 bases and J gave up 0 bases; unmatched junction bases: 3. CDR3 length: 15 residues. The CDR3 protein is CASSPGGGSYNEQFF. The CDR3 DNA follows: TGTGCCAGCAGCCCGGGGGGGGGCTCCTACAATGAGCAGTTCTTC.

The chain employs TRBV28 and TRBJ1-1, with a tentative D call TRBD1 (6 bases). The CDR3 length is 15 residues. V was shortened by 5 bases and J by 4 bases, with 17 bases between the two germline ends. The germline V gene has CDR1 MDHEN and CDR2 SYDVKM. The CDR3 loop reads CASSPFWGAGTEAFF. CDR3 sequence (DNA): TGTGCCAGCAGTCCCTTCTGGGGGGCGGGCACTGAAGCTTTCTTT.

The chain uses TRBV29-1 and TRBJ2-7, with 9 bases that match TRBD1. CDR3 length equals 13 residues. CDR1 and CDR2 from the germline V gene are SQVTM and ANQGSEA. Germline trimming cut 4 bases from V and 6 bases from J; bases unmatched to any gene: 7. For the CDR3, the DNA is TGCAGCGTTGGGACAGGGGAAGGAAGCGAGCAGTACTTC. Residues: CSVGTGEGSEQYF.

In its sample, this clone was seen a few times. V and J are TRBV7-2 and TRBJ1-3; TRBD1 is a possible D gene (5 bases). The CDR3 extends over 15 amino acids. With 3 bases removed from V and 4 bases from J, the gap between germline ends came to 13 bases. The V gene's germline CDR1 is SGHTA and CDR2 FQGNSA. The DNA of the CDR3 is TGTGCCAGCAGCTTGTCAGGGATGGGAGGAAACACCATATATTTT. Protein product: CASSLSGMGGNTIYF. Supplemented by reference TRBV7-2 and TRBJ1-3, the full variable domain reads GAGVSQSPSNKVTEKGKDVELRCDPISGHTALYWYRQSLGQGLEFLIYFQGNSAPDKSGLPSDRFSAERTGGSVSTLTIQRTQQEDSAVYLCASSLSGMGGNTIYFGEGSWLTVV.

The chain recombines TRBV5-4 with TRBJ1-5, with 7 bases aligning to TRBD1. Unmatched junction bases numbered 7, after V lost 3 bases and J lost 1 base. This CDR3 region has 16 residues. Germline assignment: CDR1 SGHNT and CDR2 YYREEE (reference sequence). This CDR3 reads CASSYHRGGSNQPQHF. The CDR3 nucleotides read TGTGCCAGCAGCTACCACAGGGGAGGGAGCAATCAGCCCCAGCATTTT.

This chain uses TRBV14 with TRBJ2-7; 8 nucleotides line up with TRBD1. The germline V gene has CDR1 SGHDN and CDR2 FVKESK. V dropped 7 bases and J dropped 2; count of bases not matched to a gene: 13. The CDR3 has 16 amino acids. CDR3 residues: CASITPPGTGAYEQYF. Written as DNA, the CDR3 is TGTGCCAGCATCACCCCCCCCGGGACAGGAGCCTACGAGCAGTACTTC. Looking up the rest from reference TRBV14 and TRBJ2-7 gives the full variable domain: EAGVTQFPSHSVIEKGQTVTLRCDPISGHDNLYWYRRVMGKEIKFLLHFVKESKQDESGMPNNRFLAERTGGTYSTLKVQPAELEDSGVYFCASITPPGTGAYEQYFGPGTRLTVT.

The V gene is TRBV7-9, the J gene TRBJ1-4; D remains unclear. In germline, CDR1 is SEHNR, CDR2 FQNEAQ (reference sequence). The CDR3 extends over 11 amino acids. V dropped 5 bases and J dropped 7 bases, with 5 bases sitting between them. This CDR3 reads CASSPIEKLFF. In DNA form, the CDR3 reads TGTGCCAGCAGCCCCATTGAAAAACTGTTTTTT. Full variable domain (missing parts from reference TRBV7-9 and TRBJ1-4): DTGVSQNPRHKITKRGQNVTFRCDPISEHNRLYWYRQTLGQGPEFLTYFQNEAQLEKSRLLSDRFSAERPKGSFSTLEIQRTEQGDSAMYLCASSPIEKLFFGSGTQLSVL.

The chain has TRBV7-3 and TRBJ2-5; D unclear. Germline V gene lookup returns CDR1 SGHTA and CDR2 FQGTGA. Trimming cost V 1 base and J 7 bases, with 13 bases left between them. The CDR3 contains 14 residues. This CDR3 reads CASSLMGSDGTQYF. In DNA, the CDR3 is TGTGCCAGCAGCTTAATGGGAAGTGACGGGACCCAGTACTTC.

CDR3 sequence (DNA): TGTGCCAGTAGTACTATCCCGGCCTTCACAGATACGCAGTATTTT. Translation gives CASSTIPAFTDTQYF. The J gene is TRBJ2-3, the V gene TRBV19; D remains ambiguous. V shed 4 bases and J shed 2 bases, with 13 bases lying between them. Germline CDR1 and CDR2: LNHDA and SQIVND (reference sequence). The CDR3 totals 15 residues.

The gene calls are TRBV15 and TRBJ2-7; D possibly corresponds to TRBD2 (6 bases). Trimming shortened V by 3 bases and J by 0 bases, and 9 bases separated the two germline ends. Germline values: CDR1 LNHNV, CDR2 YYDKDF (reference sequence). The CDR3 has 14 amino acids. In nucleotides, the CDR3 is TGTGCCACCAGCAGGGCGGGACTCTCCTACGAGCAGTACTTC. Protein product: CATSRAGLSYEQYF.

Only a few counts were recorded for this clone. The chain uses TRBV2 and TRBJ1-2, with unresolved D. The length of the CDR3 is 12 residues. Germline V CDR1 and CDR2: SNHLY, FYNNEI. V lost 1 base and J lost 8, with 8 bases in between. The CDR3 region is CASSEEVSGYTF. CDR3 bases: TGTGCCAGCAGTGAAGAGGTGAGCGGCTACACCTTC.

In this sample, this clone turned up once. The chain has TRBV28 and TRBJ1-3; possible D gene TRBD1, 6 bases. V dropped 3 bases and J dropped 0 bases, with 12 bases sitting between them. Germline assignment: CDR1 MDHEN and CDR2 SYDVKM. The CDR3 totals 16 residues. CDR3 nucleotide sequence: TGTGCCAGCAGTTTGTTGGGGGGCTCCTCTGGAAACACCATATATTTT. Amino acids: CASSLLGGSSGNTIYF.

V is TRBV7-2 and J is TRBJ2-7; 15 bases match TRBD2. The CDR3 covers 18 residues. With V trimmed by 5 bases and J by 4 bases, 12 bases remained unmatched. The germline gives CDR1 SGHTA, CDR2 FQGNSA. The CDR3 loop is CASSTAGTSGRMMYEQYF. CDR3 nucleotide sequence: TGTGCCAGCAGCACCGCCGGGACTAGCGGGAGGATGATGTACGAGCAGTACTTC.